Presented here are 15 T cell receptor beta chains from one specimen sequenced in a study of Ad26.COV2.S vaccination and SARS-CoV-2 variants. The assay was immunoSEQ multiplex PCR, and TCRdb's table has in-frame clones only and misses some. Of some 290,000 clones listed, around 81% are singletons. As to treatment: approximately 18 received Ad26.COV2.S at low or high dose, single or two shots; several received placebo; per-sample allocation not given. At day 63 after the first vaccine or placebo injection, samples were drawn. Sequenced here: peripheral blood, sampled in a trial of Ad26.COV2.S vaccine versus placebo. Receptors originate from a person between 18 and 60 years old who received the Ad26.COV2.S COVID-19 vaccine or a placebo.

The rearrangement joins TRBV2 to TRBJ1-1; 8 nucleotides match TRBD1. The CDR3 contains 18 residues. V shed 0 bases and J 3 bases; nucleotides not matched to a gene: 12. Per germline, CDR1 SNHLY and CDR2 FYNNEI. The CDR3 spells CASSEASDRGMWYTEAFF. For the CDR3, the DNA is TGTGCCAGCAGTGAAGCATCAGACAGGGGAATGTGGTACACTGAAGCTTTCTTT.

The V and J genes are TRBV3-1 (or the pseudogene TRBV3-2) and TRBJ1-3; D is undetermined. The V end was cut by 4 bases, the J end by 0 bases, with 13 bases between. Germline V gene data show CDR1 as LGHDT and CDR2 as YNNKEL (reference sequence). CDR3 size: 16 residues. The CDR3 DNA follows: TGTGCCAGCAGCCCCCATGGCCGGAGCTCTGGAAACACCATATATTTT. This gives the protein CASSPHGRSSGNTIYF.

CDR3 DNA: TGTGCCAGCACCCCAAGGGGTCCCATGCGTTCTGCAACTAATGAAAAACTGTTTTTT. As protein: CASTPRGPMRSATNEKLFF. The chain employs TRBV11-3 and TRBJ1-4; possibly TRBD1 for D (5 bases). CDR1 and CDR2 from the germline V gene are SGHNT and YENEEA. The length of the CDR3 is 19 residues. V shed 7 bases and J shed 0 bases, with 24 bases lying between them.

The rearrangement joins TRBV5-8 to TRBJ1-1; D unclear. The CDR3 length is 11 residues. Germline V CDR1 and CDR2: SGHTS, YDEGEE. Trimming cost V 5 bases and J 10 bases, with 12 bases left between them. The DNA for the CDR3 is TGTGCCAGCAGTTCAACATTCGGAGCTTTCTTT. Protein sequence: CASSSTFGAFF.

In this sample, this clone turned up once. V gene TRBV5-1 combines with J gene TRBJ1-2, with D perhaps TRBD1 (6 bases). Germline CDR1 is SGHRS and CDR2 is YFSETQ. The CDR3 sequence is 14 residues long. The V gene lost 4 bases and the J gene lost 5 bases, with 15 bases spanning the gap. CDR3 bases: TGCGCCAGCAGCCCCCGGGACATAATGTATGGCTACACCTTC. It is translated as CASSPRDIMYGYTF.

CDR3 sequence: CSVEDPYGSGYTF. The CDR3 nucleotides read TGCAGCGTTGAAGACCCTTACGGGTCTGGCTACACCTTC. V gene TRBV29-1 combines with J gene TRBJ1-2; no firm D call. V lost 0 bases and J lost 7, with 12 bases in between. Germline CDR1 and CDR2: SQVTM and ANQGSEA. The CDR3 covers 13 residues.

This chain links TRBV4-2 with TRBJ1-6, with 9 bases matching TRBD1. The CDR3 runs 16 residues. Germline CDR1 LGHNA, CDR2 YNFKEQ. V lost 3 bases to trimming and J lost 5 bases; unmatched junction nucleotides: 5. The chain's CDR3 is CASSHSGDRDNSPLHF. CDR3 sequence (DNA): TGTGCCAGCAGCCATTCCGGGGACAGGGATAATTCACCCCTCCACTTT.

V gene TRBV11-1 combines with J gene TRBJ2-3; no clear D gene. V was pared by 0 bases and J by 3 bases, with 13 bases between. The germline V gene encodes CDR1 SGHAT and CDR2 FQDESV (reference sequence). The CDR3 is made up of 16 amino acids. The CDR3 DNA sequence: TGTGCCAGCAGCTTAGCGGAGTGGGAAAAGACAGATACGCAGTATTTT. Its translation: CASSLAEWEKTDTQYF.

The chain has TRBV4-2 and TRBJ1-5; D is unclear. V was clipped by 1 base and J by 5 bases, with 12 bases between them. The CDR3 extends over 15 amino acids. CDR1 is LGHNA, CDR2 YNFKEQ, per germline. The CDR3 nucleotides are TGTGCCAGCAGCCAAGGGTGGAGGAACGATCAGCCCCAGCATTTT. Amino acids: CASSQGWRNDQPQHF.

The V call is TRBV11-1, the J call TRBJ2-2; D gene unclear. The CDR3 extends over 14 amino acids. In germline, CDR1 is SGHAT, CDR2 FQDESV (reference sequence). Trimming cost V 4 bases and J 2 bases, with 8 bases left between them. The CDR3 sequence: CASSSALNTGELFF. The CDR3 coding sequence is TGTGCCAGCAGCTCCGCCCTTAACACCGGGGAGCTGTTTTTT. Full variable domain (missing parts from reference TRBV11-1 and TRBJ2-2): EAEVAQSPRYKITEKSQAVAFWCDPISGHATLYWYRQILGQGPELLVQFQDESVVDDSQLPKDRFSAERLKGVDSTLKIQPAELGDSAMYLCASSSALNTGELFFGEGSRLTVL.

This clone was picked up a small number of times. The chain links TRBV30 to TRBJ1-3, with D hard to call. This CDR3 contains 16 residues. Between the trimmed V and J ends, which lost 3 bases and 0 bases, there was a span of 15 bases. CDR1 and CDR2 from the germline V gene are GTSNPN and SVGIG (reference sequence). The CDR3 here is CAWSRVRVPSGNTIYF. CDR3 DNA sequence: TGTGCCTGGAGCCGGGTTAGGGTCCCCTCTGGAAACACCATATATTTT.

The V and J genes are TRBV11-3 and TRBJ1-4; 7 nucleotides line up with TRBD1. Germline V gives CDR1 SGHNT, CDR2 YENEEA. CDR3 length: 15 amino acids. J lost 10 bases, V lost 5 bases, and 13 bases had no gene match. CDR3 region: CASSQFDRVGGKLFF. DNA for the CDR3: TGTGCCAGCAGCCAATTCGACAGGGTTGGAGGAAAACTGTTTTTT.

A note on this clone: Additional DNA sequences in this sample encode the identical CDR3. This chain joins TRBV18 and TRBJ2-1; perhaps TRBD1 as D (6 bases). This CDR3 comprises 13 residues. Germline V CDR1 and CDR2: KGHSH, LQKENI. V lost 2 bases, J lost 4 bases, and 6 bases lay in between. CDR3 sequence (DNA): TGTGCCAGCTCACCAGGACAGTACAATGAGCAGTTCTTC. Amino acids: CASSPGQYNEQFF.

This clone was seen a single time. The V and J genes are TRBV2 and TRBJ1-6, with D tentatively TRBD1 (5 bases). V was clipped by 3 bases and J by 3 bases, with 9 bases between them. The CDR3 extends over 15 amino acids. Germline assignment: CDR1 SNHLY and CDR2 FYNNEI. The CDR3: CASSDEGHYNSPLHF. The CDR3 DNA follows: TGTGCCAGCAGTGATGAGGGGCACTATAATTCACCCCTCCACTTT.

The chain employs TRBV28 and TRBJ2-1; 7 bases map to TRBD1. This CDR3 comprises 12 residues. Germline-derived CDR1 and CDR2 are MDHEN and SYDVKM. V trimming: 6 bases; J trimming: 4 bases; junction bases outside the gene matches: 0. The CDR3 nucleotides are TGTGCCAGCAGACAGGGGTACAATGAGCAGTTCTTC. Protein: CASRQGYNEQFF.